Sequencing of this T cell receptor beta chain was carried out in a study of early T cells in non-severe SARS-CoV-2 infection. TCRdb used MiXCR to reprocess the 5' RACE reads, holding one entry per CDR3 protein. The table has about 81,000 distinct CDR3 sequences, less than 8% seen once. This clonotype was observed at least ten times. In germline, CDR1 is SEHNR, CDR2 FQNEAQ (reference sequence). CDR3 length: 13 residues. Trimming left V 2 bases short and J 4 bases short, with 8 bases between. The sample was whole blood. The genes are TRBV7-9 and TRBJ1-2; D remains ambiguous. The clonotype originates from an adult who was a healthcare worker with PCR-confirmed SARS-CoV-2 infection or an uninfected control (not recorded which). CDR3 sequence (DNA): TGTGCCAGCAGCTTAACGGAGACCTATGGCTACACCTTC. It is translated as CASSLTETYGYTF.